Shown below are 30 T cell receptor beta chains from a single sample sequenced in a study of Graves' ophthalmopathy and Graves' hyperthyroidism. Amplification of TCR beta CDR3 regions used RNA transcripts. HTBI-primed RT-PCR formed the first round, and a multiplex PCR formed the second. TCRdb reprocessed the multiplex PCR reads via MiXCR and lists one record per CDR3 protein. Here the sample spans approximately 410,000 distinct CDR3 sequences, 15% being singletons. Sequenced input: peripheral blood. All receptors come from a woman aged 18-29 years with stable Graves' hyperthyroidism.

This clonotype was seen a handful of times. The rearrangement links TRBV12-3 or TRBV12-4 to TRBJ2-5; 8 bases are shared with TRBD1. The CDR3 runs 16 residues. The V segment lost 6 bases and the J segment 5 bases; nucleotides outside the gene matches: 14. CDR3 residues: CASREARGPRWETQYF. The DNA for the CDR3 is TGTGCCAGCAGGGAAGCCAGGGGGCCGAGGTGGGAGACCCAGTACTTC.

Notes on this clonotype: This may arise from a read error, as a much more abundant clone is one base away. The CDR3 loop is CASSSGTGRACF. The CDR3 DNA reads as TGTGCCAGCAGTTCCGGGACAGGGCGAGCTTGCTTT. This rearrangement joins TRBV6-5 to TRBJ1-1; 9 nucleotides line up with TRBD1. The germline V gene encodes CDR1 MNHEY and CDR2 SVGAGI. CDR3 length: 12 residues.

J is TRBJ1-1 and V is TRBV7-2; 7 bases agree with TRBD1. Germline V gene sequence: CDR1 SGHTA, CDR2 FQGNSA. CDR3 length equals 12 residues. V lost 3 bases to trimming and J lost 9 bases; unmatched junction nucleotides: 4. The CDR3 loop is CASSFARGQAFF. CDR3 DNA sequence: TGTGCCAGCAGCTTCGCAAGGGGGCAAGCTTTCTTT.

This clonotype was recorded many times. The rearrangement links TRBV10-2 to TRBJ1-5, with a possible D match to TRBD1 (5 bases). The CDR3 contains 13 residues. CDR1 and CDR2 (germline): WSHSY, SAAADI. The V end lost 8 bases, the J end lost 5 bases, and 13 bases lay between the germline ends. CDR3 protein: CASQGQGDQPQHF. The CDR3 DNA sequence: TGCGCCAGCCAAGGCCAGGGCGATCAGCCCCAGCATTTT.

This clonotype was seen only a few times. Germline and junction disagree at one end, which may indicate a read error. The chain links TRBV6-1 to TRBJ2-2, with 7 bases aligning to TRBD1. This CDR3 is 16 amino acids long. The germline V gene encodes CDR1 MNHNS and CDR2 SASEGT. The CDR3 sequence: CASSPQAGGRSGELVF. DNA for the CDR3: TGTGCCAGCAGTCCCCAGGCAGGGGGACGGTCCGGGGAGCTGGTTTTT.

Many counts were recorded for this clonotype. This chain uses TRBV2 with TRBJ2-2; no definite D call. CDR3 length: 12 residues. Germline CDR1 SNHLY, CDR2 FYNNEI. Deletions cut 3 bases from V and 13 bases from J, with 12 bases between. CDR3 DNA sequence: TGTGCCAGCAGTGATGGAACCAAAGGGCTGTTTTTT. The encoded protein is CASSDGTKGLFF.

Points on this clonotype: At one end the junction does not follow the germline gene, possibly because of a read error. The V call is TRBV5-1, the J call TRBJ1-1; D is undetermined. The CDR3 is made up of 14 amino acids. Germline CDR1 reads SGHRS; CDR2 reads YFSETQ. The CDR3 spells CAISLLPEDTEAFF. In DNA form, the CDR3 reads TGCGCCATCAGCTTGCTCCCAGAAGACACTGAAGCTTTCTTT.

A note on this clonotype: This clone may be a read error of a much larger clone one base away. This CDR3 reads CASSVDLRDALTGELCF. The DNA for the CDR3 is TGTGCCAGCAGCGTAGATTTGAGGGACGCCTTAACCGGGGAGCTGTGTTTT. The rearrangement uses TRBV9 and TRBJ2-2; D might be TRBD1 or TRBD2, each matching 5 bases. Per the germline V gene, CDR1 is SGDLS and CDR2 is YYNGEE. This CDR3 contains 17 residues. Drawing the rest from reference TRBV9 and TRBJ2-2, the complete variable domain is DSGVTQTPKHLITATGQRVTLRCSPRSGDLSVYWYQQSLDQGLQFLIQYYNGEERAKGNILERFSAQQFPDLHSELNLSSLELGDSALYFCASSVDLRDALTGELCFGEGSRLTVL.

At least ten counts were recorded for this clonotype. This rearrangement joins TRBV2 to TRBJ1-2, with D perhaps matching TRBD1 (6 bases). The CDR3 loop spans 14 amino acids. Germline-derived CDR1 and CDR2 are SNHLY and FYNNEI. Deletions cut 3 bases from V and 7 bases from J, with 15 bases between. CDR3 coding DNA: TGTGCCAGCAGTGATCGGGACATCTTGGTTGGCTACACCTTC. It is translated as CASSDRDILVGYTF.

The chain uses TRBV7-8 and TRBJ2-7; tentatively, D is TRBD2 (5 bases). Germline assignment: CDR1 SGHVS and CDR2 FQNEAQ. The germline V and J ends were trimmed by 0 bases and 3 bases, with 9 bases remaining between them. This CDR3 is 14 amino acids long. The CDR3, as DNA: TGTGCCAGCAGCTTAGCTGAGACTAACTACGAGCAGTACTTC. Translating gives CASSLAETNYEQYF.

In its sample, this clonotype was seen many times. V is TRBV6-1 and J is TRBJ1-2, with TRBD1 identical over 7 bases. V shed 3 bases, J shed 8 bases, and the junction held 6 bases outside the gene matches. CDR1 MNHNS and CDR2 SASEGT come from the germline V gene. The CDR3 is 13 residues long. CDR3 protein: CASSEARGTGYTF. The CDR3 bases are TGTGCCAGCAGTGAGGCCAGGGGGACCGGCTACACCTTC.

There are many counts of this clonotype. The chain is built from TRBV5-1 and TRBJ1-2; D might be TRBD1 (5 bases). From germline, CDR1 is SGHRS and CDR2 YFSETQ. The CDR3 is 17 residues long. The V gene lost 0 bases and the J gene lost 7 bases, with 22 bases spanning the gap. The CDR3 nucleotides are TGCGCCAGCAGCTTGGTGGCGGAGGGGATGATCTTCAGTGGCTACACCTTC. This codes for CASSLVAEGMIFSGYTF.

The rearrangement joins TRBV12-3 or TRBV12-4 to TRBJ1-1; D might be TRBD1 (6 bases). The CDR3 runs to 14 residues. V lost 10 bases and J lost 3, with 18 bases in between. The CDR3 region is CAISFNREYTEAFF. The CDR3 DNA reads TGTGCCATCAGCTTCAACAGGGAGTACACTGAAGCTTTCTTT.

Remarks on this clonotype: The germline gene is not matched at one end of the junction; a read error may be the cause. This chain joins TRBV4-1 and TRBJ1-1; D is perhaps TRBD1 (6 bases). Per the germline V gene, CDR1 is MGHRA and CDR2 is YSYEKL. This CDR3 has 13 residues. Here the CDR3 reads CASSPGHPTGACF. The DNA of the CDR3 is TGCGCCAGCAGCCCGGGACACCCCACGGGAGCTTGCTTT.

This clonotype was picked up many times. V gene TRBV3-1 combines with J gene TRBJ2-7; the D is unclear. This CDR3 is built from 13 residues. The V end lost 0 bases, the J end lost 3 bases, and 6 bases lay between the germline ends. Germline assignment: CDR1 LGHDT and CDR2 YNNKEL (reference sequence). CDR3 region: CASSQEGLYEQYF. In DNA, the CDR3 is TGTGCCAGCAGCCAAGAGGGTCTCTACGAGCAGTACTTC.

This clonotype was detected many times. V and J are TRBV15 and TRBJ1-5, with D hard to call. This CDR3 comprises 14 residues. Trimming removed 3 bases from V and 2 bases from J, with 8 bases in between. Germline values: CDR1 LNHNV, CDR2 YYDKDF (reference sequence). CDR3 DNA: TGTGCCACCAGCAGCGGGTGGGGCAATCAGCCCCAGCATTTT. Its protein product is CATSSGWGNQPQHF. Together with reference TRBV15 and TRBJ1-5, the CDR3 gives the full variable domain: DAMVIQNPRYQVTQFGKPVTLSCSQTLNHNVMYWYQQKSSQAPKLLFHYYDKDFNNEADTPDNFQSRRPNTSFCFLDIRSPGLGDTAMYLCATSSGWGNQPQHFGDGTRLSIL.

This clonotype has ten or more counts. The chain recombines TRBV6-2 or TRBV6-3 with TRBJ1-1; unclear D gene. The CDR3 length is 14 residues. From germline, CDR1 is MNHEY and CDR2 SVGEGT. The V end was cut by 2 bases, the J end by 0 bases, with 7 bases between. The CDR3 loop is CASSYLGMNTEAFF. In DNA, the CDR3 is TGTGCCAGCAGTTACCTAGGGATGAACACTGAAGCTTTCTTT.

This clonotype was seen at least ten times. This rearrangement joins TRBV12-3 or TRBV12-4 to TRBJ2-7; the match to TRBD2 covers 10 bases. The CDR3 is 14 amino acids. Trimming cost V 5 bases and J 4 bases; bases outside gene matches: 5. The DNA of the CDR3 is TGTGCCAGCAGTCCACGGACTAGCGGATACGAGCAGTACTTC. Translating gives CASSPRTSGYEQYF.

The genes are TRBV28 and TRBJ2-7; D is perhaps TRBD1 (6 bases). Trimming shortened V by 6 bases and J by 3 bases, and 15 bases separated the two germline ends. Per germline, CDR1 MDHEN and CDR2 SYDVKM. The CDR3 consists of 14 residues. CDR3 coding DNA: TGTGCCAGCAGCTGGGACAATCGATTCTACGAGCAGTACTTC. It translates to CASSWDNRFYEQYF.

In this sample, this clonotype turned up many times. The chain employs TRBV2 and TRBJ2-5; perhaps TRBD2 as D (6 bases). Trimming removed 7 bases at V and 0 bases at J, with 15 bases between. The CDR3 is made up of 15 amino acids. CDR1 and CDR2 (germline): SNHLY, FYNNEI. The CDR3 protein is CASTPLGTYQETQYF. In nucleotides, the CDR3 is TGTGCCAGCACCCCACTGGGGACTTACCAAGAGACCCAGTACTTC.

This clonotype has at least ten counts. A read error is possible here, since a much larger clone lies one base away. In DNA form, the CDR3 reads TGTGCCAGCAGTGTTACCGGGGGGGTCACTGCGACCCAGTACTTC. Residues: CASSVTGGVTATQYF. V gene TRBV6-1 combines with J gene TRBJ2-5, with 8 positions matching TRBD2. Germline CDR1 reads MNHNS; CDR2 reads SASEGT. The CDR3 runs 15 residues. Germline trimming cut 4 bases from V and 7 bases from J; bases unmatched to any gene: 11.

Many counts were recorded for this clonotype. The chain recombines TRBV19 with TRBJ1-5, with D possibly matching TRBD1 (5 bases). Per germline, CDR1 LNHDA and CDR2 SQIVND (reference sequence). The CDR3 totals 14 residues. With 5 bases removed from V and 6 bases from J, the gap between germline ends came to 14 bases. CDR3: CASSADSLSQPQHF. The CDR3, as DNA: TGTGCCAGTAGTGCCGACAGCCTATCTCAGCCCCAGCATTTT. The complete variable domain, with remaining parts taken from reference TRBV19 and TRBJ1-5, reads DGGITQSPKYLFRKEGQNVTLSCEQNLNHDAMYWYRQDPGQGLRLIYYSQIVNDFQKGDIAEGYSVSREKKESFPLTVTSAQKNPTAFYLCASSADSLSQPQHFGDGTRLSIL.

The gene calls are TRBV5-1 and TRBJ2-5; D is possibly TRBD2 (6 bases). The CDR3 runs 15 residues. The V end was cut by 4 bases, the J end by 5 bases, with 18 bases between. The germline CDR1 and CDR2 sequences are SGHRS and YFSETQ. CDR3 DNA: TGCGCCAGCAGCGGCCTCGGCGGGGTGGATGAGACCCAGTACTTC. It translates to CASSGLGGVDETQYF.

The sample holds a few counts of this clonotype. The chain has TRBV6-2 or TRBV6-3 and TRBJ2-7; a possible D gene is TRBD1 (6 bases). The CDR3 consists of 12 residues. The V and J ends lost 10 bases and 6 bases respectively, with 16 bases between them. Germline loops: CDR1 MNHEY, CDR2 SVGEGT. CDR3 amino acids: CATKDRYFEQYF. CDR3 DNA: TGTGCCACCAAGGACAGATATTTCGAGCAGTACTTC.

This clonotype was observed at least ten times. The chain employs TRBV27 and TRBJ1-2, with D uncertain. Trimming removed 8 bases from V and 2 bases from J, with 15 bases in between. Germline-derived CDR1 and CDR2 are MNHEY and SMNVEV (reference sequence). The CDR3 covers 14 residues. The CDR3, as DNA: TGTGCCAGCGGGCGCGGACGAGCGAACTATGGCTACACCTTC. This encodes CASGRGRANYGYTF.

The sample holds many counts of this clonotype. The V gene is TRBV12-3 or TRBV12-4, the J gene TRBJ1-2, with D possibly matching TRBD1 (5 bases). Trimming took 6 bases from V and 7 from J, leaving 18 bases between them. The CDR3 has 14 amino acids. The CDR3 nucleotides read TGTGCCAGCAGGGTCAGAGGCTACGGGGGTGGCTACACCTTC. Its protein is CASRVRGYGGGYTF.

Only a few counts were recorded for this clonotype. DNA for the CDR3: TGTGCCAGCAGCTTCGGACCTATTAGCTCCTACGAGCAGTACTTC. This codes for CASSFGPISSYEQYF. This chain joins TRBV7-2 and TRBJ2-7; D call uncertain. Germline CDR1 and CDR2: SGHTA and FQGNSA. V was cut by 3 bases and J by 0 bases, with 12 bases left in between. The CDR3 sequence is 15 residues long.

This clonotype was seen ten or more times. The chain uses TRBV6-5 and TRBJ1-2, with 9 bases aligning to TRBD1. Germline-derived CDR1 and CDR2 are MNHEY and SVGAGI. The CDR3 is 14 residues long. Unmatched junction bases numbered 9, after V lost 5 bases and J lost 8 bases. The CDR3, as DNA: TGTGCCAGCAGTCTCTCGACAGGGGGTAGAGGCTACACCTTC. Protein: CASSLSTGGRGYTF.

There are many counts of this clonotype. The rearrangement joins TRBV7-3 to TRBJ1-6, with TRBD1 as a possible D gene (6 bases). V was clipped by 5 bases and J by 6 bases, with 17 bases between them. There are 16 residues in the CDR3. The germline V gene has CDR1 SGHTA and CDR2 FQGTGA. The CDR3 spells CASSPQGRSFNSPLHF. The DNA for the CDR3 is TGTGCCAGCAGCCCCCAGGGGCGAAGTTTTAATTCACCCCTCCACTTT.

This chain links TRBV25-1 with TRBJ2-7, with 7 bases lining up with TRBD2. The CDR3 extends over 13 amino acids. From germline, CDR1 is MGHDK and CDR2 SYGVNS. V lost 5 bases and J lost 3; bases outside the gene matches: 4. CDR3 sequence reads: CASSMTGGYEQYF. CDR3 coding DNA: TGTGCCAGCAGTATGACGGGAGGCTACGAGCAGTACTTC.